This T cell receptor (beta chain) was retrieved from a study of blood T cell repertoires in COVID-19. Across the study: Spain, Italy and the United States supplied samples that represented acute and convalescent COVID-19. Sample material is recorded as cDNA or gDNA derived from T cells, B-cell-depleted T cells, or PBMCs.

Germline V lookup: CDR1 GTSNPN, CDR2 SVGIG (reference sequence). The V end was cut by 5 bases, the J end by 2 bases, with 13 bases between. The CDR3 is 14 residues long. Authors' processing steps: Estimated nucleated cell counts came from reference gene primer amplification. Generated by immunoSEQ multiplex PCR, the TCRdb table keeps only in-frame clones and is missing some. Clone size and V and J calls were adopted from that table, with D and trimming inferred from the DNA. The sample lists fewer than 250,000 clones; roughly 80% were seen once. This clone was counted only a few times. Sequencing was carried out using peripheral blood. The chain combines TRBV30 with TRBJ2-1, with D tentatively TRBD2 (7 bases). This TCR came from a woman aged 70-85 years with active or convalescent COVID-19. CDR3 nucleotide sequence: TGTGCCTGGCGAAAGGGGGGGCCCTACAATGAGCAGTTCTTC. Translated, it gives CAWRKGGPYNEQFF.